One and the same sample provided the 23 T cell receptor beta chains below, sequenced in a study of CD8+CD57+ T cells in acquired aplastic anemia. TCR beta VDJ and CDR3 were profiled, and genomic DNA was the template. One entry per CDR3 protein results from TCRdb running MiXCR on the reads. The sample lists some 150,000 distinct CDR3 sequences; 41% were seen once. The sequencing sample was made of sorted CD4+, CD8+, or CD8+CD57+ T cells (not recorded which) from PBMCs. The source is a human donor in good health, serving as a control.

Turning to this clonotype: This may come from a read error, since a much larger clone is one base off. The chain couples TRBV5-1 to TRBJ2-1; the D gene is possibly TRBD2 (5 bases). The CDR3 consists of 11 residues. Per the germline V gene, CDR1 is SGHRS and CDR2 is YFSETQ. Deletions cut 4 bases from V and 15 bases from J, with 14 bases between. The CDR3 loop reads CASSPGRERFF. CDR3 sequence (DNA): TGCGCCAGCAGCCCCGGCCGGGAAAGGTTCTTC.

V is TRBV10-1 and J is TRBJ2-3; D remains unclear. Germline V lookup: CDR1 WNHNN, CDR2 SYGVQD (reference sequence). The CDR3 has 15 residues. V was clipped by 3 bases and J by 0 bases, with 10 bases between them. The CDR3 DNA is TGCGCCAGCAGTGAATGGGCCACTAGCACAGATACGCAGTATTTT. Its translation is CASSEWATSTDTQYF.

There are many counts of this clonotype. The chain uses TRBV16 and TRBJ1-5; 9 positions match TRBD1. Germline V gene data show CDR1 as KGHSY and CDR2 as FQNENV. CDR3 length: 15 amino acids. V was clipped by 2 bases and J by 6 bases; unmatched bases: 5. The CDR3 coding sequence is TGTGCCAGCAGCCAACGGACAGGGGCAGTTCAGCCCCAGCATTTT. This codes for CASSQRTGAVQPQHF.

Only one count was recorded for this clonotype. The chain has TRBV2 and TRBJ2-6, with D tentatively TRBD2 (5 bases). V lost 7 bases, J lost 2 bases, and 12 bases lay in between. The CDR3 loop spans 15 amino acids. Germline V gene sequence: CDR1 SNHLY, CDR2 FYNNEI. The CDR3 region is CASMYEGTGANVLTF. The CDR3 DNA is TGTGCCAGCATGTATGAGGGAACTGGGGCCAACGTCCTGACTTTC.

This clonotype was seen repeatedly, ten times or more. This chain uses TRBV29-1 with TRBJ2-2; D possibly corresponds to TRBD2 (5 bases). Trimming took off 5 bases at V and 4 bases at J, with 8 bases between the two ends. The CDR3 contains 12 residues. The germline gives CDR1 SQVTM, CDR2 ANQGSEA. CDR3 residues: CSVSGLTGELFF. The CDR3 DNA reads TGCAGCGTTAGCGGCCTCACCGGGGAGCTGTTTTTT.

This clonotype was picked up one time. This chain connects TRBV24-1 to TRBJ2-5; D may be TRBD1 or TRBD2 (5 bases each). The CDR3 has 13 residues. V dropped 5 bases and J dropped 4 bases, with 10 bases sitting between them. Germline V gene sequence: CDR1 KGHDR, CDR2 SFDVKD. The CDR3 DNA follows: TGTGCCACCAGTGCCGGGACCCCAGAGACCCAGTACTTC. Translating it yields CATSAGTPETQYF.

The gene calls are TRBV6-1 and TRBJ2-7; no definite D call. Germline CDR1 reads MNHNS; CDR2 reads SASEGT. Trimming cost V 6 bases and J 3 bases, with 18 bases left between them. This CDR3 has 15 residues. The CDR3 nucleotides read TGTGCCAGCAGGGACCCTTTTGGGAACATCTACGAGCAGTACTTC. Encoded protein: CASRDPFGNIYEQYF.

Note on this clonotype: This sequence may be a read error, since a much larger clone differs from it by one base. V is TRBV5-4 and J is TRBJ2-3; D tentatively reads TRBD1 or TRBD2 (6 bases each). Germline lookup yields CDR1 SGHNT and CDR2 YYREEE (reference sequence). The CDR3 loop spans 14 amino acids. The CDR3 loop reads CASSPRGWTDTHYF. The CDR3, as DNA: TGTGCCAGCAGCCCCCGGGGGTGGACAGATACGCATTATTTT.

This clonotype was seen many times. This chain links TRBV7-6 with TRBJ2-2; 11 bases map to TRBD2. J lost 1 base, V lost 4 bases, and 5 bases had no gene match. Looked up from germline, CDR1 is SGHVS and CDR2 is FNYEAQ. The CDR3 length is 17 residues. CDR3 sequence reads: CASSSLGTSGNTGELFF. The CDR3 coding sequence is TGTGCCAGCAGCTCCCTGGGGACTAGCGGGAACACCGGGGAGCTGTTTTTT.

This clonotype was counted many times. The chain combines TRBV7-9 with TRBJ2-3; the match to TRBD2 covers 13 bases. V lost 6 bases and J lost 6; bases outside the gene matches: 6. Germline CDR1 reads SEHNR; CDR2 reads FQNEAQ (reference sequence). This CDR3 is built from 15 residues. As DNA, the CDR3 is TGTGCCAGCAGGCGACTAGCGGGAGGTACGGATACGCAGTATTTT. Encoded protein: CASRRLAGGTDTQYF.

This clonotype was recorded at least ten times. The chain is built from TRBV12-3 or TRBV12-4 and TRBJ1-4; D not resolved. The CDR3 runs 15 residues. V shed 4 bases and J shed 0 bases, with 9 bases lying between them. CDR3 DNA: TGTGCCAGCAGTTGGTCCCCAGCAACTAATGAAAAACTGTTTTTT. It is translated as CASSWSPATNEKLFF.

The V and J genes are TRBV11-2 and TRBJ2-3; D is possibly TRBD2 (6 bases). CDR1 and CDR2 (germline): SGHAT, FQNNGV. Trimming removed 3 bases from V and 5 bases from J, with 15 bases in between. The CDR3 spans 15 residues. The CDR3, as DNA: TGTGCCAGCAGCTTTCGGGAGCCGGGCGTAGATACGCAGTATTTT. This translates into CASSFREPGVDTQYF. The complete variable domain, with remaining parts taken from reference TRBV11-2 and TRBJ2-3, reads EAGVAQSPRYKIIEKRQSVAFWCNPISGHATLYWYQQILGQGPKLLIQFQNNGVVDDSQLPKDRFSAERLKGVDSTLKIQPAKLEDSAVYLCASSFREPGVDTQYFGPGTRLTVL.

This clonotype was detected many times. The rearrangement links TRBV7-2 to TRBJ2-1, with a possible D match to TRBD2 (5 bases). Germline CDR1 and CDR2: SGHTA and FQGNSA. The CDR3 runs 13 residues. V lost 2 bases and J lost 12, with 14 bases in between. In nucleotides, the CDR3 is TGTGCCAGCAGCTTACTTTCGGGGTCGGGGCAGTTCTTC. Translation: CASSLLSGSGQFF.

This chain joins TRBV28 and TRBJ2-1, with D perhaps matching TRBD1 (5 bases). Germline values: CDR1 MDHEN, CDR2 SYDVKM. Trimming left V 7 bases short and J 8 bases short, with 12 bases between. The CDR3 sequence is 12 residues long. The chain's CDR3 is CASIRWGDEQFF. DNA of the CDR3: TGTGCCAGCATAAGATGGGGCGATGAGCAGTTCTTC. Based on the CDR3 plus reference TRBV28 and TRBJ2-1, the full variable domain is DVKVTQSSRYLVKRTGEKVFLECVQDMDHENMFWYRQDPGLGLRLIYFSYDVKMKEKGDIPEGYSVSREKKERFSLILESASTNQTSMYLCASIRWGDEQFFGPGTRLTVL.

Worth noting for this clonotype: A much larger clone lies one base from this, so it may be a read error. The chain combines TRBV10-3 with TRBJ1-1; TRBD1 matches at 8 bases. This CDR3 is built from 15 residues. CDR1 and CDR2 (germline): ENHRY, SYGVKD. The CDR3 DNA sequence: TGTGCCAGCAGCGCAGGGGGCCAGATGAACGCTGAAGCTTTCTTT. It translates to CASSAGGQMNAEAFF.

V usage is TRBV10-2 and J usage is TRBJ2-7; unclear D gene. Germline loops: CDR1 WSHSY, CDR2 SAAADI. V was clipped by 5 bases and J by 0 bases, with 11 bases between them. The length of the CDR3 is 14 residues. The chain's CDR3 is CASSRSVGSYEQYF. DNA for the CDR3: TGCGCCAGCAGTCGGTCAGTCGGCTCCTACGAGCAGTACTTC.

This clonotype appeared a few times. The V call is TRBV18, the J call TRBJ2-1; D is possibly TRBD1 (6 bases). The CDR3 consists of 17 residues. Germline CDR1 and CDR2: KGHSH and LQKENI. V was cut by 4 bases and J by 3 bases, with 19 bases left in between. CDR3 DNA sequence: TGTGCCAGCTCACTATCGCTAGTGTTAGGGGGCTACAATGAGCAGTTCTTC. This gives the protein CASSLSLVLGGYNEQFF.

Turning to this clonotype: This sequence may be a read error, since a much larger clone differs from it by one base. The chain links TRBV7-8 to TRBJ2-3; D call uncertain. The CDR3 is made up of 14 amino acids. Looked up from germline, CDR1 is SGHVS and CDR2 is FQNEAQ. V was shortened by 8 bases and J by 5 bases, with 17 bases between the two germline ends. The CDR3: CASGRRHYEDTQYF. Here the CDR3 DNA reads TGTGCCAGCGGTCGCAGACACTATGAAGATACGCAGTATTTT. The complete variable domain, with remaining parts taken from reference TRBV7-8 and TRBJ2-3, reads GAGVSQSPRYKVAKRGQDVALRCDPISGHVSLFWYQQALGQGPEFLTYFQNEAQLDKSGLPSDRFFAERPEGSVSTLKIQRTQQEDSAVYLCASGRRHYEDTQYFGPGTRLTVL.

This clonotype was observed at least ten times. This chain joins TRBV9 and TRBJ2-3; TRBD2 matches 7 bases. The V segment lost 4 bases and the J segment 7 bases; nucleotides outside the gene matches: 9. The CDR3 is made up of 14 amino acids. Germline CDR1 and CDR2: SGDLS and YYNGEE. The CDR3 sequence: CASSSTGSGNTQYF. The CDR3 bases are TGTGCCAGCAGCTCGACGGGGAGCGGGAATACGCAGTATTTT.

With respect to this clonotype: Since no conserved phenylalanine or tryptophan closes the CDR3, a read error is the likely cause. This rearrangement joins TRBV3-1 to TRBJ2-1; D ambiguous. V was trimmed by 4 bases and J by 6 bases, leaving 10 bases between them. This CDR3 has 13 amino acids. Germline lookup yields CDR1 LGHDT and CDR2 YNNKEL (reference sequence). CDR3 coding DNA: TGTGCCAGCAGCCGACCGGGCCCCAATGAGCAGTTCCTC. Amino acid sequence: CASSRPGPNEQFL.

This sequence joins TRBV10-3 and TRBJ1-5; 7 bases agree with TRBD1. From germline, CDR1 is ENHRY and CDR2 SYGVKD. The CDR3 has 15 amino acids. V trimming: 4 bases; J trimming: 6 bases; junction bases outside the gene matches: 9. The CDR3 DNA sequence: TGTGCCATCAGTGCTACAGGGGCCGATAGTCAGCCCCAGCATTTT. Translated: CAISATGADSQPQHF.

This clonotype has a count of ten or more. The rearrangement links TRBV7-2 to TRBJ1-1; D gene unclear. Germline lookup yields CDR1 SGHTA and CDR2 FQGNSA. V was clipped by 2 bases and J by 6 bases, with 19 bases between them. There are 16 residues in the CDR3. The CDR3 reads CASSLRMPGKGAEAFF. The CDR3 nucleotides are TGTGCCAGCAGCTTACGGATGCCAGGCAAGGGCGCTGAAGCTTTCTTT.

Concerning this clonotype: A single base separates this from a much larger clone, so it may be a read error. The chain uses TRBV3-1 and TRBJ1-1; a weak D match, TRBD1 (5 bases). CDR3 length equals 14 residues. The ends were cut back, 2 bases at V and 5 bases at J, with 12 bases in the middle. Germline-derived CDR1 and CDR2 are LGHDT and YNNKEL (reference sequence). In DNA, the CDR3 is TGTGCCAGCAGCCAAAGCCTGGGGGGAACTGAAGCTTTCTTT. As protein: CASSQSLGGTEAFF.